One sample yielded the 5 T cell receptor beta chains listed below, sequenced in a study of blood T cell repertoires in COVID-19. The table came from immunoSEQ multiplex PCR; TCRdb's copy has only in-frame clones and leaves some out. Counted here are 60,000 to 80,000 clones, 80% to 85% occurring once; the ten biggest clones make up 7.5% to 9.5%. Sequencing input: peripheral blood. These receptors all come from a man in his fifties with active COVID-19.

The gene calls are TRBV7-9 and TRBJ1-6; TRBD1 matches at 9 bases. The CDR3 loop spans 17 amino acids. Germline CDR1 reads SEHNR; CDR2 reads FQNEAQ (reference sequence). With V trimmed by 5 bases and J by 7 bases, 12 bases remained unmatched. CDR3 residues: CASSQGQGHGGNSPLHF. The CDR3 DNA reads as TGTGCCAGCAGCCAAGGACAGGGGCATGGAGGGAATTCACCCCTCCACTTT.

This rearrangement joins TRBV19 to TRBJ2-2, with 8 bases identical to TRBD1. The CDR3 length is 17 residues. CDR1 is LNHDA and CDR2 is SQIVND in the germline V gene (reference sequence). V gave up 5 bases and J gave up 0 bases; unmatched junction bases: 8. This CDR3 reads CASSGRRTGTNTGELFF. For the CDR3, the DNA is TGTGCCAGTAGTGGACGCAGGACAGGGACGAACACCGGGGAGCTGTTTTTT. The full variable domain, with the rest looked up from reference TRBV19 and TRBJ2-2, is DGGITQSPKYLFRKEGQNVTLSCEQNLNHDAMYWYRQDPGQGLRLIYYSQIVNDFQKGDIAEGYSVSREKKESFPLTVTSAQKNPTAFYLCASSGRRTGTNTGELFFGEGSRLTVL.

This chain joins TRBV19 and TRBJ1-1; the D is unclear. The V gene's germline CDR1 is LNHDA and CDR2 SQIVND (reference sequence). The ends were cut back, 1 base at V and 5 bases at J, with 11 bases in the middle. This CDR3 has 14 residues. CDR3 DNA: TGTGCCAGTAGTATAGTCCGGGGTTGGACTGAAGCTTTCTTT. This codes for CASSIVRGWTEAFF.

This chain uses TRBV7-2 with TRBJ1-2, with D possibly TRBD1 on 6 matching bases. The CDR3 consists of 14 residues. CDR1 and CDR2 from the germline V gene are SGHTA and FQGNSA. Trimming took 1 base from V and 6 from J, leaving 12 bases between them. For the CDR3, the DNA is TGTGCCAGCAGCTTAGTCTCCCGACAGGATGGCTACACCTTC. Encoded protein: CASSLVSRQDGYTF.

The chain links TRBV9 to TRBJ2-2, with D tentatively TRBD1 (5 bases). CDR3 size: 14 residues. In germline, CDR1 is SGDLS, CDR2 YYNGEE. Trimming left V 3 bases short and J 7 bases short, with 13 bases between. The CDR3 DNA sequence: TGTGCCAGCAGCGCATACCAGGGTAGCGGGGAGCTGTTTTTT. The encoded protein is CASSAYQGSGELFF.